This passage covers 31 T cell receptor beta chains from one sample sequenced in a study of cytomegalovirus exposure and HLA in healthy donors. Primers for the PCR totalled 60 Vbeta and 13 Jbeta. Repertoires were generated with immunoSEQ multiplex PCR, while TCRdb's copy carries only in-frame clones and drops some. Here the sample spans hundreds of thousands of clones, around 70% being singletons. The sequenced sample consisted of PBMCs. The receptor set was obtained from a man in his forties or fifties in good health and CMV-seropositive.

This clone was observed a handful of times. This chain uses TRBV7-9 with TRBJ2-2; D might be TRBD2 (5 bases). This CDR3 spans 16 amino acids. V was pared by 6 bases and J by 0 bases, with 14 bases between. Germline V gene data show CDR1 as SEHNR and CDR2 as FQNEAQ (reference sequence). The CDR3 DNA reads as TGTGCCAGCAGTCTGCGGGCGAACCCGAACACCGGGGAGCTGTTTTTT. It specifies CASSLRANPNTGELFF.

The CDR3 protein is CASSLDVNPGEAFF. The CDR3 DNA reads TGTGCCAGCAGCTTAGACGTCAACCCGGGGGAAGCTTTCTTT. This chain uses TRBV7-9 with TRBJ1-1; D gene unclear. V shed 1 base and J shed 8 bases, with 14 bases lying between them. The CDR3 contains 14 residues. Germline loops: CDR1 SEHNR, CDR2 FQNEAQ (reference sequence).

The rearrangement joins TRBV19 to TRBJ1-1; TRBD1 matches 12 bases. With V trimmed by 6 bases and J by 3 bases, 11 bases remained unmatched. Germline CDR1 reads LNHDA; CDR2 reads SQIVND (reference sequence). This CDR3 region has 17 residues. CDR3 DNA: TGTGCCAGTAGCCCCCGGGGACAGGGGGCGCGAGACACTGAAGCTTTCTTT. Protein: CASSPRGQGARDTEAFF.

CDR3 sequence (DNA): TGTGCCAGCAGCAAAGAATGGGACAGAGTAATTAAAGAGACCCAGTACTTC. Translating gives CASSKEWDRVIKETQYF. J is TRBJ2-5 and V is TRBV21-1; TRBD1 was called by the table and not checked on the DNA. TRBV21-1 is an annotated pseudogene. The CDR3 length is 17 residues.

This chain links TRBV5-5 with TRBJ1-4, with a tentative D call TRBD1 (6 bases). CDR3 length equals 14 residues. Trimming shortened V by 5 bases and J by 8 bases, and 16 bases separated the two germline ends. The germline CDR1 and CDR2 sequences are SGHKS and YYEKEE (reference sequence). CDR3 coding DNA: TGTGCCAGCAGTCCTGCGGGGGCGCGGGAAAAACTGTTTTTT. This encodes CASSPAGAREKLFF.

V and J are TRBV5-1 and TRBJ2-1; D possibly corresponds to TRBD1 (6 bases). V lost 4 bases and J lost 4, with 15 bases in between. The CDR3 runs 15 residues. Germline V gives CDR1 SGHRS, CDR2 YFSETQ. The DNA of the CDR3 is TGCGCCAGCAGCCTCTTGGGGGCGCGTTACAATGAGCAGTTCTTC. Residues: CASSLLGARYNEQFF.

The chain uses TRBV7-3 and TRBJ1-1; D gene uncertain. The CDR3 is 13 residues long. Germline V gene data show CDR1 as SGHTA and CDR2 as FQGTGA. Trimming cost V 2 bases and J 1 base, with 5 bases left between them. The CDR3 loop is CASSLRGNTEAFF. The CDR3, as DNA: TGTGCCAGCAGCTTACGGGGGAACACTGAAGCTTTCTTT.

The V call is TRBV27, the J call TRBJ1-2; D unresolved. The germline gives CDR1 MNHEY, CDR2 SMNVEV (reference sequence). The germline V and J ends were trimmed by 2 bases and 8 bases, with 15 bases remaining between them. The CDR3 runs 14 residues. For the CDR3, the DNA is TGTGCCAGCAGTTTAGTGTCCGATCAGATGGGCTACACCTTC. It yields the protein CASSLVSDQMGYTF.

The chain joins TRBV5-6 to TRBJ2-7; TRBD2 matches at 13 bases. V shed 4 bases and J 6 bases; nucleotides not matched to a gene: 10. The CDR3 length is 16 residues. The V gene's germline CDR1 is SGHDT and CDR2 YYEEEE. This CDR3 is CASSATSGGTLAEQYF. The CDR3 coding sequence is TGTGCCAGCAGCGCGACTAGCGGGGGGACTCTAGCCGAGCAGTACTTC.

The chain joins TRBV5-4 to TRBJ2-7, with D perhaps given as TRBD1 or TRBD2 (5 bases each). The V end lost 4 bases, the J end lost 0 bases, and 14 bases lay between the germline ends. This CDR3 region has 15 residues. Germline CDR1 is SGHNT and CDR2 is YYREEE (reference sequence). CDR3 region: CASSLGPGSSYEQYF. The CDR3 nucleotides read TGTGCCAGCAGCCTGGGACCGGGGAGCTCCTACGAGCAGTACTTC.

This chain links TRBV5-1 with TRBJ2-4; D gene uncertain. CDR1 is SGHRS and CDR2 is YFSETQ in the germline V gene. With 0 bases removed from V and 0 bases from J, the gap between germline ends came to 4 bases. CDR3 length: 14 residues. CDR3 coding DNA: TGCGCCAGCAGCTTGGATCTAGCCAAAAACATTCAGTACTTC. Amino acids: CASSLDLAKNIQYF.

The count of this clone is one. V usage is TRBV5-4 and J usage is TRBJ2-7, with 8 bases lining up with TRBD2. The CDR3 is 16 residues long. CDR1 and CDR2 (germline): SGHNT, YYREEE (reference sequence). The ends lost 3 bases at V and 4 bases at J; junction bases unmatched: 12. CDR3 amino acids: CASSSLGGGASYEQYF. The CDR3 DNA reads TGTGCCAGCAGCTCCCTCGGGGGGGGAGCCTCGTACGAGCAGTACTTC.

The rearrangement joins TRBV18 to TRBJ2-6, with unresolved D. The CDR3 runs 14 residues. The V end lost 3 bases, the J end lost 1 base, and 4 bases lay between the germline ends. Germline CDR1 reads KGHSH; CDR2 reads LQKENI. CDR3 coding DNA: TGTGCCAGCTCACCTCAGTCTGGGGCCAACGTCCTGACTTTC. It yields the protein CASSPQSGANVLTF.

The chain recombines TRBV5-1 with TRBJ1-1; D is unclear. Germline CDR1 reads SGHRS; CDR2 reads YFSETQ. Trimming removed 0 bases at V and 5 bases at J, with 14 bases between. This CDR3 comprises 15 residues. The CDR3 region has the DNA TGCGCCAGCAGCTTGGCCGCGGGGTCGGGGACTGAAGCTTTCTTT. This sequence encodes CASSLAAGSGTEAFF.

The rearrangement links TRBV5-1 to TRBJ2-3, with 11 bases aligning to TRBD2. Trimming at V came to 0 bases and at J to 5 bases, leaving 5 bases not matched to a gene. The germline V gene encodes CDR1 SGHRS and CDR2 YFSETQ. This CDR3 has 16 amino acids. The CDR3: CASSLVAGGPGDTQYF. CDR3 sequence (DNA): TGCGCCAGCAGCTTGGTAGCGGGGGGGCCCGGAGATACGCAGTATTTT.

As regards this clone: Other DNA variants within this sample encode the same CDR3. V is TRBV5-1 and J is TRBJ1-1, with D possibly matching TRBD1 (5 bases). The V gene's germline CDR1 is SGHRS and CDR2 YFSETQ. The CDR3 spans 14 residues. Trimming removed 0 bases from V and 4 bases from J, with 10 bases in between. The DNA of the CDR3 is TGCGCCAGCAGCTTGGGTCAGGGAGGCACTGAAGCTTTCTTT. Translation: CASSLGQGGTEAFF.

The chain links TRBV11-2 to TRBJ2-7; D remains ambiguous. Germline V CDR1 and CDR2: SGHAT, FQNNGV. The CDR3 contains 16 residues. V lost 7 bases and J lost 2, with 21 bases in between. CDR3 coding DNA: TGTGCCAGCACCACGCTTGGGTCAAGGAGAACCTACGAGCAGTACTTC. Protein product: CASTTLGSRRTYEQYF.

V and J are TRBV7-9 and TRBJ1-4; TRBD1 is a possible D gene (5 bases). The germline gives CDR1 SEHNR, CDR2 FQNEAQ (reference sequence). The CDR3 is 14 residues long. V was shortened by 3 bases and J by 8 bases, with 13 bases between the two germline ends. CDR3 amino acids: CASSFGPGAEKLFF. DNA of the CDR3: TGTGCCAGCAGCTTTGGCCCTGGGGCCGAAAAACTGTTTTTT.

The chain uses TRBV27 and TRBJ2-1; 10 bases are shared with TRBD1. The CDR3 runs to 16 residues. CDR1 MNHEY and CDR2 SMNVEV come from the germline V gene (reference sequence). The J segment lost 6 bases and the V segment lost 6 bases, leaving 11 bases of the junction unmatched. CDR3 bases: TGTGCCAGCAGGCATAACCGGGACAGGGGTTTCAATGAGCAGTTCTTC. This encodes CASRHNRDRGFNEQFF.

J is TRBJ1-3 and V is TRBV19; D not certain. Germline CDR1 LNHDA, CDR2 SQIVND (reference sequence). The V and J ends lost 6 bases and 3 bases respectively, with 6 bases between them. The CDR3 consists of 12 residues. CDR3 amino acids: CASRADGNTIYF. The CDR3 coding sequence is TGTGCCAGTAGGGCCGATGGAAACACCATATATTTT.

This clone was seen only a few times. CDR3 sequence reads: CASSSPRGQGLLLDNEKLFF. The DNA of the CDR3 is TGTGCCAGCAGCTCGCCTCGGGGACAGGGCTTATTATTGGACAATGAAAAACTGTTTTTT. The chain uses TRBV7-6 and TRBJ1-4, with TRBD1 matching over 9 bases. Germline trimming cut 4 bases from V and 5 bases from J; bases unmatched to any gene: 20. The germline gives CDR1 SGHVS, CDR2 FNYEAQ. The CDR3 covers 20 residues.

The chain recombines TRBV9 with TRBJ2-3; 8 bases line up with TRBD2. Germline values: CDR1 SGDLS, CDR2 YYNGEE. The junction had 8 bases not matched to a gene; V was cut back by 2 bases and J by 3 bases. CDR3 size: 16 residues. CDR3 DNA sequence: TGTGCCAGCAGCGTTGGAGGACAGCGGGGGACAGATACGCAGTATTTT. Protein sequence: CASSVGGQRGTDTQYF.

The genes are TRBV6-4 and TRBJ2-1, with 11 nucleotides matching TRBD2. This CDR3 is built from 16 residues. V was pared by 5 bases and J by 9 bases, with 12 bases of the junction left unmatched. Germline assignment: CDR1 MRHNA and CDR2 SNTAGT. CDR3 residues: CASSPFSGGASGEQFF. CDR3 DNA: TGTGCCAGCAGTCCCTTTAGCGGGGGGGCTTCCGGTGAGCAGTTCTTC.

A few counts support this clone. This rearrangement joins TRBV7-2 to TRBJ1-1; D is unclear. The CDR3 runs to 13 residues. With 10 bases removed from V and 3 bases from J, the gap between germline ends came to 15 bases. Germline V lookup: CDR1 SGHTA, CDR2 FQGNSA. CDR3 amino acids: CATSAYRDTEAFF. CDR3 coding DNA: TGTGCCACCTCAGCTTACAGAGACACTGAAGCTTTCTTT.

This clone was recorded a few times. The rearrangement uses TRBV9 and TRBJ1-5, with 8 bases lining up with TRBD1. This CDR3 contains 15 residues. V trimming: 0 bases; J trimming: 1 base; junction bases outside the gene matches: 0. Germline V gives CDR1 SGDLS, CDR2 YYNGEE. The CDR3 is CASSVGTGSNQPQHF. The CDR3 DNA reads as TGTGCCAGCAGCGTAGGGACAGGGAGCAATCAGCCCCAGCATTTT.

CDR3: CASSTRAGNTIYF. The CDR3 DNA follows: TGTGCCAGCAGCACCAGGGCTGGAAACACCATATATTTT. The chain employs TRBV6-5 and TRBJ1-3; TRBD1 is a possible D gene (5 bases). CDR3 length equals 13 residues. Per germline, CDR1 MNHEY and CDR2 SVGAGI. Trimming left V 6 bases short and J 2 bases short, with 8 bases between.

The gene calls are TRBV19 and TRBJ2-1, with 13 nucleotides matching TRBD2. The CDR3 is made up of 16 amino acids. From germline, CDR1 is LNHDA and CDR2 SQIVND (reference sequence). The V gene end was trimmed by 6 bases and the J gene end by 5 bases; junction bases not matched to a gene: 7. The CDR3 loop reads CASRSGTSGVHNEQFF. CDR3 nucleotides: TGTGCCAGTAGATCCGGGACTAGCGGGGTCCACAATGAGCAGTTCTTC.

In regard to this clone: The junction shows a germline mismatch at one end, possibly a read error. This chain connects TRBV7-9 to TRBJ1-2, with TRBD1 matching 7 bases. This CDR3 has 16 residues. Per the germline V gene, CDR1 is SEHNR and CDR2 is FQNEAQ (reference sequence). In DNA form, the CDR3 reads TGTTCCAGCAGCTTGGATACCGGGACAGTTAACTATGGCTACACCTTC. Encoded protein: CSSSLDTGTVNYGYTF.

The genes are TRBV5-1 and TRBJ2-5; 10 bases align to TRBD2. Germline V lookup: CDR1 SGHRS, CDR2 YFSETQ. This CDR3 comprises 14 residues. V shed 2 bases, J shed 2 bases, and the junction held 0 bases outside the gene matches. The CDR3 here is CASSFSGGQETQYF. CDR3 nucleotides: TGCGCCAGCAGCTTTAGCGGGGGGCAAGAGACCCAGTACTTC.

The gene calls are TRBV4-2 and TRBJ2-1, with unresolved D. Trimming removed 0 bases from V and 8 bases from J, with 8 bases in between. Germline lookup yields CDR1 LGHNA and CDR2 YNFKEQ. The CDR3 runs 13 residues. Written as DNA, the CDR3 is TGTGCCAGCAGCCAAGATAGACGGGATGAGCAGTTCTTC. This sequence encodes CASSQDRRDEQFF.

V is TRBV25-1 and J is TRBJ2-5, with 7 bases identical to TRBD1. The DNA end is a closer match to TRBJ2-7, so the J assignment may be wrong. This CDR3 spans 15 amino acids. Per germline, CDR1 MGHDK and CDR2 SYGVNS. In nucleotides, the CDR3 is TGTGCCAGCAGTGAGTATGGGACAGAGGGGGACGAGCAGTACTTC. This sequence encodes CASSEYGTEGDEQYF.